Listed below are T cell receptor beta chains from one sample, sequenced in a study of blood T cell repertoires in COVID-19. Produced via immunoSEQ multiplex PCR; TCRdb's table is partial and in-frame only. The sample includes about 140,000 clones, over 65% of them seen just once. The source material was peripheral blood. These receptors came from a woman of 80 years or more with active or convalescent COVID-19. Each CDR3 is given with its conserved first and last residue. The order of the fields is V gene, clone size, D gene, J gene, CDR3 protein, CDR3 DNA. A D gene is named only where the DNA matches it firmly. A row's size may be missing; if present it is once, few, many or a size class.

TRBV2	NA	NA	TRBJ2-7	CASSVSTITYEQYF	TGTGCCAGCAGTGTGTCAACAATAACCTACGAGCAGTACTTC
TRBV7-8	NA	NA	TRBJ1-3	CASSLVPGAGGNTIYF	TGTGCCAGCAGCTTAGTCCCAGGGGCCGGGGGAAACACCATATATTTT
TRBV19	few	NA	TRBJ2-5	CASSEQYQETQYF	TGTGCCAGTAGCGAACAATACCAAGAGACCCAGTACTTC
TRBV7-9	many	TRBD2	TRBJ2-2	CASSHLRLAGATGELFF	TGTGCCAGCAGCCACCTTCGGTTAGCGGGGGCCACCGGGGAGCTGTTTTTT
TRBV2	NA	NA	TRBJ2-1	CASKEGFYNEQFF	TGTGCCAGCAAGGAGGGTTTCTACAATGAGCAGTTCTTC
TRBV21-1	once	NA	TRBJ2-7	CASSNFRLKTETSDEQYF	TGTGCCAGCAGCAATTTTAGGTTGAAGACAGAGACAAGTGACGAGCAGTACTTC
TRBV27	NA	TRBD1	TRBJ2-5	CATRQGVFETQYF	TGTGCCACCAGACAGGGGGTATTCGAGACCCAGTACTTC
TRBV5-1	NA	NA	TRBJ1-1	CASSLVQTGNTEAFF	TGCGCCAGCAGCTTGGTCCAGACAGGGAACACTGAAGCTTTCTTT
TRBV6-6	NA	TRBD2	TRBJ2-3	CASSPWERGGGTDTQYF	TGTGCCAGCAGTCCGTGGGAGCGGGGGGGCGGAACAGATACGCAGTATTTT
TRBV4-2	NA	NA	TRBJ2-2	CASSQGSTGELFF	TGTGCCAGCAGCCAAGGTAGCACCGGGGAGCTGTTTTTT
TRBV19	once	TRBD1	TRBJ2-7	CASRYMGQGNYEQYF	TGTGCCAGTAGATATATGGGACAGGGGAACTACGAGCAGTACTTC